This T cell receptor (beta chain) was captured in a study of T cells in tuberculosis. At the level of the study: Blood was taken before or within 7 days of anti-tuberculosis therapy.

Regarding time point: new active TB diagnosis, blood taken before or within 7 days of starting treatment. Each patient had positive sputum smear microscopy and/or positive culture. Method: immunoSEQ multiplex PCR; TCRdb's copy keeps in-frame clones and lacks some. Among tens of thousands of clones listed, roughly 94% were seen once. Specimen: PBMCs, collected at tuberculosis diagnosis. The clonotype comes from an adult with tuberculosis.

The CDR3 region has the DNA TGTGCCAGCAGCGCCCTACAGGGGGTGCAGTCTGGGGCCAACGTCCTGACTTTC. This translates into CASSALQGVQSGANVLTF. V and J are TRBV25-1 and TRBJ2-6, with TRBD1 matching over 8 bases. With 6 bases clipped from V and 1 base from J, the junction kept 11 bases outside the gene matches. Per germline, CDR1 MGHDK and CDR2 SYGVNS. The CDR3 totals 18 residues.